Each of the 16 T cell receptor beta chains below was sequenced from the same sample in a study of cytomegalovirus exposure and HLA in healthy donors. PCR employed 60 Vbeta and 13 Jbeta primers. Only in-frame clones appear in the TCRdb table, and some are missing; sequencing was by immunoSEQ multiplex PCR. The repertoire holds about 190,000 clones, 80% to 85% seen once, with 2.2% in the top ten. Sample: PBMCs. The receptors shown here come from a woman in her twenties or thirties in good health and CMV-seronegative.

The chain links TRBV5-6 to TRBJ1-1; D is undetermined. This CDR3 spans 11 amino acids. From germline, CDR1 is SGHDT and CDR2 YYEEEE. With 2 bases removed from V and 8 bases from J, the gap between germline ends came to 7 bases. CDR3 DNA sequence: TGTGCCAGCAGCTTCGGTATGGAAGCTTTCTTT. Encoded protein: CASSFGMEAFF.

The chain employs TRBV7-2 and TRBJ1-6; 8 bases fit TRBD1. The CDR3 covers 16 residues. V dropped 4 bases and J dropped 6; count of bases not matched to a gene: 8. Germline V gene lookup returns CDR1 SGHTA and CDR2 FQGNSA. CDR3 in DNA: TGTGCCAGCAGCTCCCAGGGACAGGCGATTAATTCACCCCTCCACTTT. Encoded protein: CASSSQGQAINSPLHF.

This clone was seen more than once but under ten times. The chain carries TRBV27 and TRBJ2-3; D call uncertain. CDR1 MNHEY and CDR2 SMNVEV come from the germline V gene (reference sequence). V was cut by 3 bases and J by 7 bases, with 11 bases left in between. This CDR3 has 13 residues. CDR3 sequence reads: CASSFGDSNTQYF. The CDR3 coding sequence is TGTGCCAGCAGTTTTGGCGACTCCAATACGCAGTATTTT.

J is TRBJ2-6 and V is TRBV4-2; a weak D match, TRBD1 (6 bases). V lost 4 bases to trimming and J lost 1 base, with 14 bases between them. The CDR3 consists of 17 residues. Germline values: CDR1 LGHNA, CDR2 YNFKEQ. The CDR3 here is CASSLLVTGSGANVLTF. The DNA for the CDR3 is TGTGCCAGCAGCCTCCTCGTGACAGGTTCTGGGGCCAACGTCCTGACTTTC.

This chain joins TRBV5-1 and TRBJ2-3; a weak D match, TRBD1 (7 bases). The CDR3 runs to 14 residues. V was clipped by 5 bases and J by 3 bases, with 13 bases between them. In germline, CDR1 is SGHRS, CDR2 YFSETQ. CDR3 DNA: TGCGCCAGCAGTGGAGGGGGCGGGACAGATACGCAGTATTTT. It yields the protein CASSGGGGTDTQYF.

This clone has only one observation. The rearrangement links TRBV7-6 to TRBJ2-1, with 7 bases matching TRBD2. This CDR3 is 16 amino acids long. Germline CDR1 and CDR2: SGHVS and FNYEAQ. V shed 3 bases, J shed 8 bases, and the junction held 13 bases outside the gene matches. The CDR3 coding sequence is TGTGCCAGCAGCTTGCCCGGGGGAGGGGCGGTGGATGAGCAGTTCTTC. This codes for CASSLPGGGAVDEQFF. The variable domain in full, completed from reference TRBV7-6 and TRBJ2-1, reads GAGVSQSPRYKVTKRGQDVALRCDPISGHVSLYWYRQALGQGPEFLTYFNYEAQQDKSGLPNDRFSAERPEGSISTLTIQRTEQRDSAMYRCASSLPGGGAVDEQFFGPGTRLTVL.

The chain couples TRBV4-1 to TRBJ2-1; 10 bases fit TRBD2. This CDR3 has 18 amino acids. The V gene's germline CDR1 is MGHRA and CDR2 YSYEKL. V was pared by 0 bases and J by 4 bases, with 9 bases of the junction left unmatched. The DNA for the CDR3 is TGCGCCAGCAGCCAAGATCTGCCTAGCGGGAGAGGTTACAATGAGCAGTTCTTC. Translation: CASSQDLPSGRGYNEQFF.

The rearrangement links TRBV30 to TRBJ2-3; 7 bases align to TRBD1. Germline V gene data show CDR1 as GTSNPN and CDR2 as SVGIG (reference sequence). The length of the CDR3 is 13 residues. V gave up 1 base and J gave up 5 bases; unmatched junction bases: 3. CDR3 protein: CAWSGQGVDTQYF. DNA of the CDR3: TGTGCCTGGAGTGGCCAGGGGGTAGATACGCAGTATTTT.

The CDR3 protein is CASSEGSAGNYEQYF. The CDR3 bases are TGTGCCAGCAGTGAAGGAAGTGCGGGCAACTACGAGCAGTACTTC. This chain links TRBV6-1 with TRBJ2-7; D is possibly TRBD2 (5 bases). The CDR3 length is 15 residues. V gave up 1 base and J gave up 3 bases, with 13 bases separating them. Germline CDR1 and CDR2: MNHNS and SASEGT.

The rearrangement uses TRBV14 and TRBJ2-7; the D is unclear. Germline CDR1 and CDR2: SGHDN and FVKESK. The ends were cut back, 4 bases at V and 5 bases at J, with 6 bases in the middle. This CDR3 comprises 11 residues. CDR3 region: CASSRVNEQYF. CDR3 DNA sequence: TGTGCCAGCAGCCGCGTTAACGAGCAGTACTTC.

This sequence joins TRBV7-6 and TRBJ2-3; 9 bases match TRBD2. Germline trimming cut 5 bases from V and 5 bases from J; bases unmatched to any gene: 8. Germline-derived CDR1 and CDR2 are SGHVS and FNYEAQ. The CDR3 spans 15 residues. CDR3 region: CASSLPAGGLDTQYF. The CDR3, as DNA: TGTGCCAGCAGCCTCCCAGCGGGGGGTCTAGATACGCAGTATTTT.

This chain links TRBV29-1 with TRBJ1-4; D may be TRBD1 (5 bases). V gave up 6 bases and J gave up 4 bases, with 15 bases separating them. There are 14 residues in the CDR3. Germline assignment: CDR1 SQVTM and CDR2 ANQGSEA. The CDR3 DNA reads TGCAGCGTCGCCCGGGGGAATCTTAATGAAAAACTGTTTTTT. Its protein is CSVARGNLNEKLFF.

CDR3 DNA sequence: TGTGCCAGCAGCTTAGTGGGACAGGGCTCCTACAATGAGCAGTTCTTC. This codes for CASSLVGQGSYNEQFF. This sequence joins TRBV7-2 and TRBJ2-1; 9 bases fit TRBD1. J gave up 0 bases and V 1 base, and 1 base lay outside the gene matches. The CDR3 runs to 16 residues. Per the germline V gene, CDR1 is SGHTA and CDR2 is FQGNSA.

This clone was counted a few times. The gene calls are TRBV7-9 and TRBJ2-7; 14 nucleotides line up with TRBD2. V lost 4 bases, J lost 6 bases, and 8 bases stayed unmatched. CDR1 SEHNR and CDR2 FQNEAQ come from the germline V gene (reference sequence). The CDR3 consists of 16 residues. Here the CDR3 reads CASSSGLAGVWGEQYF. CDR3 bases: TGTGCCAGCAGCTCGGGACTAGCGGGAGTTTGGGGCGAGCAGTACTTC.

The rearrangement links TRBV5-1 to TRBJ2-5, with D possibly matching TRBD2 (6 bases). V was shortened by 1 base and J by 2 bases, with 12 bases between the two germline ends. Germline values: CDR1 SGHRS, CDR2 YFSETQ. The CDR3 totals 15 residues. As DNA, the CDR3 is TGCGCCAGCAGCTTGCGGCGGGGCGGGCAAGAGACCCAGTACTTC. Its protein is CASSLRRGGQETQYF.

J is TRBJ1-4 and V is TRBV19, with D perhaps matching TRBD1 (6 bases). Germline CDR1 is LNHDA and CDR2 is SQIVND (reference sequence). The CDR3 has 16 residues. V lost 5 bases to trimming and J lost 3 bases, with 16 bases between them. The DNA for the CDR3 is TGTGCCAGTAGTGCGACCCGGGGGGCGGCTAATGAAAAACTGTTTTTT. Residues: CASSATRGAANEKLFF.